This TCR beta chain was identified in a study of T cells in Graves' hyperthyroidism and ophthalmopathy. Findings of the study overall: A 13 V-J signature model discriminated ophthalmopathy versus stable hyperthyroidism. Most clonotypes expanded in thyroid above 0.001 were likewise present in blood.

V gave up 11 bases and J gave up 3 bases, with 10 bases separating them. The CDR3 spans 11 residues. In germline, CDR1 is SNHLY, CDR2 FYNNEI. The blood specimen was taken at initial hyperthyroidism diagnosis, before any ophthalmopathy symptoms. This clonotype was counted ten times or more. Its antigen remains unidentified. TCR beta CDR3 regions were amplified from RNA transcripts. TCR CDR3 underwent first-round RT-PCR with the HTBI primer set. TCRdb analysed the multiplex PCR reads with MiXCR anew, one entry per CDR3 protein. The sample has roughly 580,000 distinct CDR3 sequences, 11% to 15% seen once. The chain couples TRBV2 to TRBJ1-2, with D maybe TRBD1 (5 bases). Material: blood. This receptor was obtained from a woman under 40 with Graves' hyperthyroidism that later progressed to Graves' ophthalmopathy. The CDR3 DNA sequence: TGTGCCGAGGGGAGAGACTATGGCTACACCTTC. The encoded protein is CAEGRDYGYTF.